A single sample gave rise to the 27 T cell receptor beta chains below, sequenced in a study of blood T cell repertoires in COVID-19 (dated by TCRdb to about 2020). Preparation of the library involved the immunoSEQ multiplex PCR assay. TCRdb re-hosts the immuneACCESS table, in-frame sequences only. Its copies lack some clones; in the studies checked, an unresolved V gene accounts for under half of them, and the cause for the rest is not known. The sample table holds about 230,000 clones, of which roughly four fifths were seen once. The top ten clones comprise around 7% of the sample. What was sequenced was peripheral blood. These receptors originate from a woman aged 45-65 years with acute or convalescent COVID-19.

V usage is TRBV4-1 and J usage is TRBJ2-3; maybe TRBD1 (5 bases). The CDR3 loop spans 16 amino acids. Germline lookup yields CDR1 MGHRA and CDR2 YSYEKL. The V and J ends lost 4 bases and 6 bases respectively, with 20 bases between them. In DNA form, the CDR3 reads TGCGCCAGCAGCCTAGGGGCAGTTCTCACGGGCGATACGCAGTATTTT. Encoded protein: CASSLGAVLTGDTQYF.

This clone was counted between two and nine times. The chain's CDR3 is CASYPGGALGDTQYF. The CDR3 DNA reads as TGTGCCAGTTACCCCGGGGGGGCGCTTGGAGATACGCAGTATTTT. The chain links TRBV19 to TRBJ2-3, with 8 bases identical to TRBD2. There are 15 residues in the CDR3. Germline values: CDR1 LNHDA, CDR2 SQIVND (reference sequence). Trimming removed 8 bases from V and 5 bases from J; junction bases left unmatched: 12.

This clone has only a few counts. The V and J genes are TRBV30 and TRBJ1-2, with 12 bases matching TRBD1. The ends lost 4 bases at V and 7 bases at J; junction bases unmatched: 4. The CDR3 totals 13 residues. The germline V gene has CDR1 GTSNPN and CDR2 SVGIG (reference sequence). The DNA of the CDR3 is TGTGCCTGGAAGGGACAGGGGGCGCCTGGCTACACCTTC. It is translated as CAWKGQGAPGYTF.

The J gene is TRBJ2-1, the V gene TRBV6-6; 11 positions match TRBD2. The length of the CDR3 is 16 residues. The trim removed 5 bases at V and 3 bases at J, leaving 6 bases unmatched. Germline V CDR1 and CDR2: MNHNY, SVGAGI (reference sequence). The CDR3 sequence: CASSPALAGGYNEQFF. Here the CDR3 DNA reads TGTGCCAGCAGTCCTGCCCTAGCGGGGGGCTACAATGAGCAGTTCTTC.

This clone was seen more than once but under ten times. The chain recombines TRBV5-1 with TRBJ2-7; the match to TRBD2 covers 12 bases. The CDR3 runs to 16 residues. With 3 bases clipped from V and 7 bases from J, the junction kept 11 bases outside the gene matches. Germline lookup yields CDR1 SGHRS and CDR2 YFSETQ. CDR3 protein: CASSWGRLAGDKEQYF. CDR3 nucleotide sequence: TGCGCCAGCAGCTGGGGACGACTAGCGGGAGATAAAGAGCAGTACTTC.

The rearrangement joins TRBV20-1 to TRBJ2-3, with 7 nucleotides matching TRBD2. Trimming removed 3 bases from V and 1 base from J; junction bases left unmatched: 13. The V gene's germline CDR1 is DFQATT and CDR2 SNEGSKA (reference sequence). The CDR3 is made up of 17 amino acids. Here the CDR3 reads CSASGGGGGARTDTQYF. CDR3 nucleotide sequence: TGCAGTGCTAGTGGGGGGGGTGGCGGAGCTCGCACAGATACGCAGTATTTT.

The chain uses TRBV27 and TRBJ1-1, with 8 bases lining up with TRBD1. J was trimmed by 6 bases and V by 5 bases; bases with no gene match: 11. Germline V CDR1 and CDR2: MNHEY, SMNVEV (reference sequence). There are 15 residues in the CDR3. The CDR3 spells CASSSFQGAHAEAFF. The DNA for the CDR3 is TGTGCCAGCAGTAGTTTCCAGGGGGCGCACGCTGAAGCTTTCTTT.

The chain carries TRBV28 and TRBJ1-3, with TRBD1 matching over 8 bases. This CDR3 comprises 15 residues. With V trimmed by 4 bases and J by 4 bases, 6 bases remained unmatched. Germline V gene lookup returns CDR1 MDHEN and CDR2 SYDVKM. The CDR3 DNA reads TGTGCCAGCAGTTCATACACAGGGGGAGGAAACACCATATATTTT. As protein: CASSSYTGGGNTIYF.

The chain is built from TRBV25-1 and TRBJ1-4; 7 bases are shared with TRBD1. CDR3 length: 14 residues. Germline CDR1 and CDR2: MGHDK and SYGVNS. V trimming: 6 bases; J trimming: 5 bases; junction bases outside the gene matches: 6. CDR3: CASRTTGQNEKLFF. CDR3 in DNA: TGTGCCAGCAGGACGACAGGGCAGAATGAAAAACTGTTTTTT.

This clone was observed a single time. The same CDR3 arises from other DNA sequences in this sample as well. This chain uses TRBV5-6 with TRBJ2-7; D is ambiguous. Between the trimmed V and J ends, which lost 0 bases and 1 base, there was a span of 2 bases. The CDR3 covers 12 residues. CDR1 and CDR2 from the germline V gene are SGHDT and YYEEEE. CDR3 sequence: CASSLASYEQYF. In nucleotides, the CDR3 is TGTGCCAGCAGCTTGGCTTCCTACGAGCAGTACTTC.

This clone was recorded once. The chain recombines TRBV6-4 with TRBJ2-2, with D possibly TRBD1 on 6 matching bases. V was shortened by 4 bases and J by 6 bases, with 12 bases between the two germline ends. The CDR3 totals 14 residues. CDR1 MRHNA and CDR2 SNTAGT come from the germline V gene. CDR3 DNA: TGTGCCAGCAGTGTCCTACAGGGTGCCGGGGAGCTGTTTTTT. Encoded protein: CASSVLQGAGELFF.

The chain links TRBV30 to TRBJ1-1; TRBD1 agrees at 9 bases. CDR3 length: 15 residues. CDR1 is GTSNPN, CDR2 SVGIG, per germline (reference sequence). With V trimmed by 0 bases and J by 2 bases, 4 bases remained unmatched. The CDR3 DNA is TGTGCCTGGAGTGTTTACAGGGGGCGAAACACTGAAGCTTTCTTT. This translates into CAWSVYRGRNTEAFF. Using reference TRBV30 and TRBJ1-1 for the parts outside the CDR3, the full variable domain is SQTIHQWPATLVQPVGSPLSLECTVEGTSNPNLYWYRQAAGRGLQLLFYSVGIGQISSEVPQNLSASRPQDRQFILSSKKLLLSDSGFYLCAWSVYRGRNTEAFFGQGTRLTVV.

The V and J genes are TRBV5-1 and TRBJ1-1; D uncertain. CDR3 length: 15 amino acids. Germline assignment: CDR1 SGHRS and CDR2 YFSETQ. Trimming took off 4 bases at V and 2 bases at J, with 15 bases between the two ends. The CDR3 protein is CASSAGWAGNTEAFF. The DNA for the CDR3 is TGCGCCAGCAGCGCGGGTTGGGCAGGCAACACTGAAGCTTTCTTT.

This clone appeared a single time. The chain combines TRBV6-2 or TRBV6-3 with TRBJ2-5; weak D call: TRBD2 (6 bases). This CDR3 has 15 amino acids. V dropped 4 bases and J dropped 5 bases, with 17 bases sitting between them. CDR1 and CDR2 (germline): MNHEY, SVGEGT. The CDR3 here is CASSSLGTFEETQYF. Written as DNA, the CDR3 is TGTGCCAGCAGTTCACTAGGGACTTTTGAGGAGACCCAGTACTTC.

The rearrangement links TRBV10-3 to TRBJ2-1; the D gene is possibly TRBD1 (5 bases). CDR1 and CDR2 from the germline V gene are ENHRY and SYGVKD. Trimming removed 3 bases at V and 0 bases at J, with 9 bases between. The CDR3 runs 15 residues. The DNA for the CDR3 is TGTGCCATCAGTGAAGTGACAGCCTCCTACAATGAGCAGTTCTTC. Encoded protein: CAISEVTASYNEQFF.

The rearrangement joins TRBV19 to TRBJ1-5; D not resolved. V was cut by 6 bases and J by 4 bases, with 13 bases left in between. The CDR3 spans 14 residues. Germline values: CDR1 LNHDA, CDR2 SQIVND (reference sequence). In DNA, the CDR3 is TGTGCCAGTAGGAGGGTAGGAGGGAATCAGCCCCAGCATTTT. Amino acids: CASRRVGGNQPQHF.

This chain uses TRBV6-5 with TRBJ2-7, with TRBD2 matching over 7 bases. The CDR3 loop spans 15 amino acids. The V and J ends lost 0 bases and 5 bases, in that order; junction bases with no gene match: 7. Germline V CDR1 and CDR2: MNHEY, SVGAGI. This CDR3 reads CASSYSGGGINEQYF. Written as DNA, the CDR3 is TGTGCCAGCAGTTACTCGGGCGGGGGAATCAACGAGCAGTACTTC.

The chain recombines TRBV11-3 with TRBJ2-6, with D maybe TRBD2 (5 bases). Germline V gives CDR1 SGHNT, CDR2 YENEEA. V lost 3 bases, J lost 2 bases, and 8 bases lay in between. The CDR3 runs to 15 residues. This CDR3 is CASSLSGAGANVLTF. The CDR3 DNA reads TGTGCCAGCAGCTTGAGCGGCGCTGGGGCCAACGTCCTGACTTTC.

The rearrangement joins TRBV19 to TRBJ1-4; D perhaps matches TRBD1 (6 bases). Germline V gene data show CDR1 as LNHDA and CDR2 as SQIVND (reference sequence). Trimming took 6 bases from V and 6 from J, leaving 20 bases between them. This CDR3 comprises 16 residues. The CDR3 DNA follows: TGTGCCAGTAGCCTCGAGCTTGGGACACCGGATGAAAAACTGTTTTTT. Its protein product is CASSLELGTPDEKLFF.

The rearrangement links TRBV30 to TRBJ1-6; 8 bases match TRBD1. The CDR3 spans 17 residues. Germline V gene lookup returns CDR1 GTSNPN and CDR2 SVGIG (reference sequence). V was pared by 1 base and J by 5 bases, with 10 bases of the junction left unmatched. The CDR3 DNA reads TGTGCCTGGAGTGACTCCTTCGGGACAGGAGATAATTCACCCCTCCACTTT. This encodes CAWSDSFGTGDNSPLHF. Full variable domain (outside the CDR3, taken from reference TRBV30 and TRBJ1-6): SQTIHQWPATLVQPVGSPLSLECTVEGTSNPNLYWYRQAAGRGLQLLFYSVGIGQISSEVPQNLSASRPQDRQFILSSKKLLLSDSGFYLCAWSDSFGTGDNSPLHFGNGTRLTVT.

The CDR3 protein is CASSQVKGGRGETQYF. DNA of the CDR3: TGTGCCAGCAGCCAAGTAAAAGGGGGCCGCGGAGAGACCCAGTACTTC. This sequence joins TRBV3-1 (or the pseudogene TRBV3-2) and TRBJ2-5; TRBD1 matches 7 bases. Trimming removed 1 base from V and 4 bases from J; junction bases left unmatched: 9. Germline CDR1 and CDR2: LGHDT and YNNKEL (reference sequence). The CDR3 loop spans 16 amino acids.

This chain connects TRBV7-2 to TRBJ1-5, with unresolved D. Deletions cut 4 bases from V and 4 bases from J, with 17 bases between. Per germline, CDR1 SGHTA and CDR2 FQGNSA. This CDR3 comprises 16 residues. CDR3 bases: TGTGCCAGCAGCTCCATTTCGACGGAGCCTAATCAGCCCCAGCATTTT. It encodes CASSSISTEPNQPQHF.

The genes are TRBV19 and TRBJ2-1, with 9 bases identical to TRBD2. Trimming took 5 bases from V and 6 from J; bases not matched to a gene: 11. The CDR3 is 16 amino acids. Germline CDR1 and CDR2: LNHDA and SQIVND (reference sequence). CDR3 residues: CASSPRGERGVNEQFF. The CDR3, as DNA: TGTGCCAGTAGTCCCCGGGGCGAGCGGGGGGTCAATGAGCAGTTCTTC.

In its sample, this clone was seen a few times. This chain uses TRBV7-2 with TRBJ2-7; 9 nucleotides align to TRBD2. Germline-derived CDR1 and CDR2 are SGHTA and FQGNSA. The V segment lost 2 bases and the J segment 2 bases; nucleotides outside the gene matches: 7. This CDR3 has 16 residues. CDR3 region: CASSLYGASGAYEQYF. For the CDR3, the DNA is TGTGCCAGCAGCTTATATGGAGCTAGCGGGGCCTACGAGCAGTACTTC.

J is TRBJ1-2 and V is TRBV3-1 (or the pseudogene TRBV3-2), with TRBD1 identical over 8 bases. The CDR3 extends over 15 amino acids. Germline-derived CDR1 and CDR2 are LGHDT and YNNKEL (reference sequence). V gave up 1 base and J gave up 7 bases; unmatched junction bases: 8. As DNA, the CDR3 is TGTGCCAGCAGCCAAGGGTCGACAGGGGCTGGTGGCTACACCTTC. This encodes CASSQGSTGAGGYTF.

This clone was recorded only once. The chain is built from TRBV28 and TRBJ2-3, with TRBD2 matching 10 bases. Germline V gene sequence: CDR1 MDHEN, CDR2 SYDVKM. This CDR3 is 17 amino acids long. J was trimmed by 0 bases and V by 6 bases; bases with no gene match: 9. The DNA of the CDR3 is TGTGCCAGCAGACCAGGCCAGCGGGAGGGAAGCACAGATACGCAGTATTTT. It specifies CASRPGQREGSTDTQYF.

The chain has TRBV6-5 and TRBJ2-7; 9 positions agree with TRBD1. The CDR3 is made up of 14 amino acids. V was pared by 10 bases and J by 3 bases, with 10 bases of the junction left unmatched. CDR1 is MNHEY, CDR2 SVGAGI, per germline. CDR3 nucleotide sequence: TGTGCCACCAGAACCGGGACAGGGAACTACGAGCAGTACTTC. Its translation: CATRTGTGNYEQYF.